This entry features one TCR beta chain sequence. What it recognizes is unknown. Treatment denoted: roughly 11-day PBMC culture with coronavirus spike peptide pools or control peptides (ViraFEST assay). Researchers collected the unexposed donor's CD4+ T cells before the COVID-19 pandemic (2011-2018). ViraFEST used peptide pools to expand antigen-specific T cells, then sequenced TCRs. Each well received some 2.2 million PBMCs, cultured with roughly 9.9 IU/ml IL-2 and 10 ug/ml peptide pools. CD4+ T cells from unexposed donors were probed, cells permitting, with SARS-CoV-2 S/N and four cold-coronavirus spikes. This record comes from a study of vaccination and CD4 T cells after COVID-19. Oncomine TCR Beta short-read sequencing was applied to DNA from cultured CD4+ T cells. It was cultured CD4+ T cells from which genomic DNA was extracted. TCRdb re-derived calls from the PCR reads in MiXCR, one entry per CDR3 protein. The data show some 8,600 distinct CDR3 sequences, roughly a third seen once.

Study-wide results and limits: The median SARS-CoV-2-reactive clonotype number increased from about 20 to 38, without statistical significance.

Sequencing input: CD4+ T cells from blood, cultured in vitro. The TCR comes from a human donor in good health.

Written as DNA, the CDR3 is TGTGCCAGCAGCACCCGGACCCGGGGCTACGAGCAGTACTTC. Encoded protein: CASSTRTRGYEQYF. This chain links TRBV7-9 with TRBJ2-7, with D maybe TRBD2 (5 bases). This CDR3 has 14 amino acids. V dropped 5 bases and J dropped 3 bases, with 14 bases sitting between them. CDR1 and CDR2 from the germline V gene are SEHNR and FQNEAQ (reference sequence).